This TCR beta chain was profiled in a study of cytomegalovirus exposure and HLA in healthy donors. Study context: A later analysis reported the same platform for the roughly 120 validation repertoires and the roughly 700 first-cohort repertoires.

Of note for this clone: Antigen unknown.

The V segment lost 10 bases and the J segment 4 bases; nucleotides outside the gene matches: 13. The CDR3 has 15 amino acids. Per the germline V gene, CDR1 is MNHEY and CDR2 is SMNVEV (reference sequence). The repertoire was sequenced with immunoSEQ multiplex PCR; TCRdb's copy has only in-frame clones and lacks some. The table lists some 130,000 clones, around 80% of them singletons. Overall study results and limits: There were some public TCRs occurring in many donors, but most TCR sequences were rare. Cytomegalovirus-associated status was assigned to 150 to 200 TCR beta chains. For cytomegalovirus status, the classifier reportedly gave diagnoses with high specificity and sensitivity.

Sequencing was done on a sample of PBMCs. The sequence derives from a young man in good health and CMV-seropositive. The V call is TRBV27, the J call TRBJ2-7; 10 bases map to TRBD1. CDR3 sequence: CATSLGGQGTYEQYF. The CDR3, as DNA: TGTGCCACCTCATTGGGGGGACAGGGGACTTACGAGCAGTACTTC.